The source of this TCR beta chain is a study of T-cell memory formation after mild COVID-19. Study context: There were largely donor-specific TCR clusters.

Constant-segment primers and 5'RACE yielded cDNA libraries for TCR alpha and TCR beta, each carrying sample barcodes and UMIs. TCRdb fed the 5' RACE reads into MiXCR, producing one record per CDR3 protein. Here the sample spans 200,000 to 250,000 distinct CDR3 sequences, 15% to 20% being singletons. CDR1 and CDR2 (germline): SGHRS, YFSETQ. The CDR3 runs 14 residues. Deletions cut 1 base from V and 8 bases from J, with 10 bases between. This clonotype has more than one count but fewer than ten. Antigen specificity is unknown. General study findings and limits: A subset of responding clones appeared in pre-infection memory, suggesting cross-reactive memory joined. Contracting clones from day 15 to 85 showed balanced CD4/CD8; later expanders favored CD4+.

Source material: PBMCs or a T cell subset sorted from them (not recorded which). The chain employs TRBV5-1 and TRBJ1-6; D is possibly TRBD1 (5 bases). This TCR derives from a man between 18 and 35 years old who had mild COVID-19 (a few samples of this study predate the infection). Cell type and time point are not known. The CDR3 region is CASSLQGSDSPLHF. The CDR3 DNA is TGCGCCAGCAGCTTGCAGGGATCCGATTCACCCCTCCACTTT.